This T cell receptor beta chain was captured by sequencing in a study of blood T cell repertoires in COVID-19. Clones were sequenced by immunoSEQ multiplex PCR, and TCRdb holds only the in-frame ones, with some missing. The table has under 200,000 clones, approximately 86% seen once. From germline, CDR1 is MDHEN and CDR2 SYDVKM. The CDR3 has 15 residues. The V gene end was trimmed by 4 bases and the J gene end by 5 bases; junction bases not matched to a gene: 7. Specimen: peripheral blood. The TCR comes from a man aged 55 to 70 with acute or convalescent COVID-19. This chain uses TRBV28 with TRBJ1-2; TRBD1 matches at 10 bases. The CDR3 DNA reads TGTGCCAGCAGTTATCTCAGGACAGGGGGGTATGGCTACACCTTC. Translated: CASSYLRTGGYGYTF.